Below are 8 T cell receptor beta chains sequenced from a single sample in a study of glioma-infiltrating T cells. Amplification of TCR alpha and beta CDR3 regions from RNA used iRepertoire nested multiplex PCR. TCRdb passed the multiplex PCR reads through MiXCR, listing each CDR3 protein once. The data contain roughly 200,000 distinct CDR3 sequences, over 25% of them singletons. The specimen sequenced was glioma tissue, nonneoplastic brain tissue, or PBMCs (not recorded which). The source is a human donor with low-grade glioma or glioblastoma, undergoing nonglioma brain surgery, or in good health (not recorded which).

This clonotype occurred many times. V is TRBV12-5 and J is TRBJ1-2, with D uncertain. V was pared by 4 bases and J by 4 bases, with 7 bases between. This CDR3 spans 12 amino acids. Germline CDR1 and CDR2: LGHNT and FRNRAP. The CDR3 reads CASGSDTYGYTF. The CDR3, as DNA: TGTGCTAGTGGTTCAGATACCTATGGCTACACCTTC.

This clonotype was recorded many times. The chain combines TRBV6-1 with TRBJ2-1; 9 bases match TRBD2. This CDR3 contains 15 residues. Germline-derived CDR1 and CDR2 are MNHNS and SASEGT. V dropped 4 bases and J dropped 4; count of bases not matched to a gene: 5. The CDR3 region is CASSAGTSTYNEQFF. DNA of the CDR3: TGTGCCAGCAGTGCCGGGACTAGCACATACAATGAGCAGTTCTTC.

Many counts were recorded for this clonotype. The rearrangement joins TRBV20-1 to TRBJ1-1, with 9 bases matching TRBD1. This CDR3 is built from 15 residues. The V segment lost 5 bases and the J segment 2 bases; nucleotides outside the gene matches: 9. CDR1 is DFQATT and CDR2 is SNEGSKA in the germline V gene (reference sequence). The CDR3 region is CSALDRGSGNTEAFF. The CDR3 bases are TGCAGTGCTTTGGACAGGGGAAGTGGTAACACTGAAGCTTTCTTT.

Concerning this clonotype: Germline is not matched at one junction end, which may reflect a read error. V is TRBV6-5 and J is TRBJ2-6; D is perhaps TRBD1 or TRBD2 (6 bases each). Germline V gene data show CDR1 as MNHEY and CDR2 as SVGAGI. There are 15 residues in the CDR3. The CDR3 coding sequence is TGTGCCAGCAGCGGACTATCTCCTGGGGACAACGTACTGACTTTC. Protein product: CASSGLSPGDNVLTF.

This clonotype was seen a few times. The junction does not match germline at one end; this may be a read error. The genes are TRBV7-3 and TRBJ2-1; 9 nucleotides line up with TRBD2. The V gene's germline CDR1 is SGHTA and CDR2 FQGTGA. This CDR3 region has 17 residues. The CDR3 region is CASSLTGPSGIRGEQFF. In DNA, the CDR3 is TGTGCCAGCAGCCTAACCGGGCCTAGCGGGATCAGGGGTGAGCAGTTCTTC.

This clonotype was observed many times. The chain carries TRBV6-1 and TRBJ1-3; D remains ambiguous. Trimming took off 5 bases at V and 4 bases at J, with 15 bases between the two ends. The germline V gene has CDR1 MNHNS and CDR2 SASEGT. CDR3 length: 15 residues. The CDR3 loop reads CASSSDAGPGNTIYF. CDR3 nucleotide sequence: TGTGCCAGCAGTTCCGACGCCGGTCCCGGAAACACCATATATTTT.

The genes are TRBV12-3 or TRBV12-4 and TRBJ2-2; 11 bases align to TRBD1. V lost 2 bases to trimming and J lost 6 bases; unmatched junction nucleotides: 5. The CDR3 totals 16 residues. The CDR3 coding sequence is TGTGCCAGCAGTTTATTCGGACAGGGGGCAGCCGGGGAGCTGTTTTTT. Residues: CASSLFGQGAAGELFF.

Concerning this clonotype itself: With a much larger clone just one base away, this may be a read error. The rearrangement uses TRBV4-1 and TRBJ2-7; TRBD1 aligns across 9 bases. Germline CDR1 MGHRA, CDR2 YSYEKL. The CDR3 is made up of 14 amino acids. V gave up 3 bases and J gave up 4 bases; unmatched junction bases: 4. The CDR3 nucleotides are TGCGCCAGCAGCCAGCGGGACAGGGAGTACGAGCAGTACTTC. Its translation: CASSQRDREYEQYF.